This T cell receptor beta chain was sequenced in a study of T cells in Graves' hyperthyroidism and ophthalmopathy. At least ten counts were recorded for this clonotype. The antigen is unknown. There were TCR beta CDR3 regions amplified from RNA transcripts. First-round RT-PCR targeting the TCR CDR3 was performed with the HTBI primer set. In TCRdb, the multiplex PCR reads were re-called with MiXCR into one record per CDR3 protein. The sample includes hundreds of thousands of distinct CDR3 sequences, 45% of them seen just once. This CDR3 region has 13 residues. Trimming stripped 6 bases from V and 5 bases from J, with 13 bases between. In germline, CDR1 is SEHNR, CDR2 FQNEAQ (reference sequence). Study-wide points: The model forecast ophthalmopathy, anticipating it by a median approximately 6.1 months before onset. Most clonotypes that expanded in the thyroid above 0.001 also showed up in blood.

Sequencing used peripheral blood or thyroid tissue (not recorded which). This receptor was identified in an adult man with Graves' disease, either hyperthyroidism or ophthalmopathy (not recorded which). This sequence joins TRBV7-9 and TRBJ1-1; D is unresolved. CDR3 in DNA: TGTGCCAGCAGTCGACGGTGGGAGACTGAAGCTTTCTTT. Its protein product is CASSRRWETEAFF.